A selection of T cell receptor beta chains follows, all from one sample in a study of shared clonotypes between healthy human individuals. Using immunoSEQ multiplex PCR, the repertoire was profiled, and TCRdb retains in-frame clones only, with some absent. The sample yields 2.5 million or so clones, 90% to 95% seen once. The sequencing input was naive CD4+ T cells sorted from blood. The receptors here all came from a man younger than 35 in good health. The CDR3 runs from the conserved cysteine through the conserved F or W. Each record gives: clone size, J gene, CDR3 length, D gene, V gene, CDR3 protein, CDR3 DNA. A D gene is named only where the DNA matches it firmly. Rows give clone size only sometimes, using once, few, many, or a class for an expanded clone.

>-|TRBJ1-1|15|-|TRBV6-5
CASTNNRVGGTEAFF
TGTGCCAGCACTAATAACAGGGTTGGTGGCACTGAAGCTTTCTTT
>once|TRBJ1-2|12|-|TRBV9
CASSVDHYGYTF
TGTGCCAGCAGCGTAGATCACTATGGCTACACCTTC
>-|TRBJ2-1|15|-|TRBV7-2
CASSLEGRGGNEQFF
TGTGCCAGCAGCTTAGAAGGCAGGGGGGGCAATGAGCAGTTCTTC
>-|TRBJ1-5|15|TRBD1|TRBV19
CASSIEGTGDQPQHF
TGTGCCAGTAGTATTGAGGGGACAGGCGATCAGCCCCAGCATTTT
>-|TRBJ1-2|17|TRBD1|TRBV30
CAWSYRSGTGISYGYTF
TGTGCCTGGAGTTATCGTTCCGGGACAGGGATATCCTATGGCTACACCTTC
>-|TRBJ2-3|15|-|TRBV7-2
CASSQARGPGSTQYF
TGTGCCAGCAGCCAAGCTCGAGGACCCGGAAGCACGCAGTATTTT
>-|TRBJ1-4|14|-|TRBV19
CASSPGTVNEKLFF
TGTGCCAGTAGTCCCGGGACTGTTAATGAAAAACTGTTTTTT
>-|TRBJ1-1|13|-|TRBV27
CASSTRINTEAFF
TGTGCCAGCAGTACAAGAATCAACACTGAAGCTTTCTTT
>-|TRBJ1-2|16|-|TRBV18
CASSPNPDVRQGGYTF
TGTGCCAGCTCACCAAACCCCGACGTTCGGCAGGGTGGCTACACCTTC
>-|TRBJ2-1|18|TRBD2|TRBV13
CASSSLGLAGGELNEQFF
TGTGCCAGCAGCTCTCTCGGACTAGCGGGAGGGGAGTTAAATGAGCAGTTCTTC
>-|TRBJ2-5|12|-|TRBV7-9
CASSLGFWGQYF
TGTGCCAGCAGCTTAGGATTCTGGGGCCAGTACTTC
>-|TRBJ2-5|16|TRBD2|TRBV5-6
CASSLRSGGALETQYF
TGTGCCAGCAGCTTGCGTAGCGGGGGGGCGTTGGAGACCCAGTACTTC
>-|TRBJ1-1|14|-|TRBV4-2
CASSQDARDTEAFF
TGTGCCAGCAGCCAAGATGCGAGGGACACTGAAGCTTTCTTT
>-|TRBJ1-3|14|-|TRBV7-8
CASRTETSGNTIYF
TGTGCCAGCAGAACAGAGACCTCTGGAAACACCATATATTTT
>-|TRBJ2-3|17|TRBD2|TRBV4-1
CASSQLSSGSWADTQYF
TGCGCCAGCAGCCAACTGTCTAGCGGGAGTTGGGCAGATACGCAGTATTTT
>-|TRBJ2-1|13|TRBD2|TRBV18
CASSPQREDEQFF
TGTGCCAGCTCACCACAGCGGGAGGATGAGCAGTTCTTC
>-|TRBJ2-1|15|-|TRBV9
CASSGDGSSYNEQFF
TGTGCCAGCAGCGGGGACGGGAGCTCCTACAATGAGCAGTTCTTC
>-|TRBJ2-1|15|TRBD2|TRBV9
CASSVALAGYNEQFF
TGTGCCAGCAGCGTAGCTCTAGCGGGCTACAATGAGCAGTTCTTC
>-|TRBJ1-2|13|-|TRBV6-1
CASRESGVPGYTF
TGTGCCAGCAGGGAATCAGGGGTGCCTGGCTACACCTTC
>-|TRBJ1-2|16|-|TRBV10-3
CAISDLNSPRNYGYTF
TGTGCCATCAGTGACTTGAATAGCCCGAGAAACTATGGCTACACCTTC
>-|TRBJ2-7|16|TRBD2|TRBV7-9
CASRPTGTSGSYEQYF
TGTGCCAGCAGGCCTACCGGGACTAGCGGATCCTACGAGCAGTACTTC
>-|TRBJ2-2|16|-|TRBV5-1
CASSLAQRKNTGELFF
TGCGCCAGCAGCTTGGCCCAACGTAAGAACACCGGGGAGCTGTTTTTT
>-|TRBJ2-7|15|-|TRBV7-6
CASSLPADSLGEQYF
TGTGCCAGCAGCTTACCCGCGGACAGTCTCGGCGAGCAGTACTTC